This T cell receptor beta chain derives from a study of T cell responses to AZD1222 COVID-19 vaccine. Assay used: immunoSEQ multiplex PCR; TCRdb lists only in-frame clones, some missing. The sample consists of around 120,000 clones, 70% to 90% of them appearing once. V lost 0 bases to trimming and J lost 11 bases, with 11 bases between them. The germline CDR1 and CDR2 sequences are MNHNS and SASEGT. The CDR3 spans 13 residues. This specimen consisted of peripheral blood, obtained on day 0 of MenACWY control vaccination. The chain combines TRBV6-1 with TRBJ1-5; D perhaps matches TRBD1 (5 bases). The receptor was isolated from an adult in good health. This CDR3 reads CASSEARVGAQHF. The CDR3 DNA reads as TGTGCCAGCAGTGAAGCCCGGGTGGGGGCCCAGCATTTT.